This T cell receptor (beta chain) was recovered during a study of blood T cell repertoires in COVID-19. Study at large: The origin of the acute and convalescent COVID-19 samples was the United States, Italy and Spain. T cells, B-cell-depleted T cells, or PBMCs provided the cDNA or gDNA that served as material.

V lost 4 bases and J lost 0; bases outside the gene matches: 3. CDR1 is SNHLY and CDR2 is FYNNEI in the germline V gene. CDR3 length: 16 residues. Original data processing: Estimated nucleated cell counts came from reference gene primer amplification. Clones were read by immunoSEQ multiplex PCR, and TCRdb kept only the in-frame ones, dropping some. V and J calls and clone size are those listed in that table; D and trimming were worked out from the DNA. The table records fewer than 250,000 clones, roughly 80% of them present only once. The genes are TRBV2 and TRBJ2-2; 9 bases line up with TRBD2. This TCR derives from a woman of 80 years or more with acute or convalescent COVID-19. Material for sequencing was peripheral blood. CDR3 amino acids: CASSVKRGANTGELFF. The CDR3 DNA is TGTGCCAGCAGTGTGAAGCGGGGGGCGAACACCGGGGAGCTGTTTTTT. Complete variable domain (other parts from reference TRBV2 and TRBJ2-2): EPEVTQTPSHQVTQMGQEVILRCVPISNHLYFYWYRQILGQKVEFLVSFYNNEISEKSEIFDDQFSVERPDGSNFTLKIRSTKLEDSAMYFCASSVKRGANTGELFFGEGSRLTVL.